These 22 T cell receptor beta chains originate from one sample sequenced in a study of identical twins. TCRdb analysed the 5' RACE reads with MiXCR anew, one entry per CDR3 protein. The repertoire holds roughly 280,000 distinct CDR3 sequences, with roughly 9.8% as singletons. This sample was shared with a second study, whose subject was yellow fever vaccine responses in identical twins.

Input material: CD8+ T cells sorted from blood. These receptors came from a woman younger than 30 in good health.

This clonotype was seen a few times. The chain combines TRBV4-1 with TRBJ2-5; 11 bases are shared with TRBD2. Germline V gives CDR1 MGHRA, CDR2 YSYEKL. CDR3 length: 21 amino acids. J was trimmed by 2 bases and V by 1 base; bases with no gene match: 18. CDR3 nucleotides: TGCGCCAGCAGCCAAGGGGGTACTAGCGGGAGTTTGGCCTTTCGACAAGAGACCCAGTACTTC. Translated, it gives CASSQGGTSGSLAFRQETQYF.

This chain joins TRBV6-2 or TRBV6-3 and TRBJ2-7, with TRBD2 identical over 11 bases. Trimming took 4 bases from V and 3 from J; bases not matched to a gene: 8. The germline V gene encodes CDR1 MNHEY and CDR2 SVGEGT. This CDR3 has 16 amino acids. The CDR3 loop reads CASSFSDLAGGYEQYF. The DNA of the CDR3 is TGTGCCAGCAGTTTCTCGGACCTAGCGGGAGGCTACGAGCAGTACTTC.

This clonotype was seen repeatedly, ten times or more. The chain recombines TRBV5-1 with TRBJ2-6; D unresolved. CDR3 length equals 13 residues. Germline lookup yields CDR1 SGHRS and CDR2 YFSETQ. Trimming pared 4 bases from V and 4 bases from J, leaving 6 bases between. The CDR3 DNA follows: TGCGCCAGCAGCGGACCGGGGGCCAACGTCCTGACTTTC. Its protein is CASSGPGANVLTF.

This clonotype was found a few times. The rearrangement uses TRBV27 and TRBJ2-7, with 14 bases fitting TRBD2. The trim removed 1 base at V and 6 bases at J, leaving 14 bases unmatched. The CDR3 sequence is 19 residues long. CDR1 and CDR2 (germline): MNHEY, SMNVEV (reference sequence). The CDR3 reads CASSLLPGLAGAADIEQYF. In DNA, the CDR3 is TGTGCCAGCAGTTTATTACCGGGACTAGCGGGGGCCGCGGATATCGAGCAGTACTTC.

This clonotype was detected only a few times. The chain is built from TRBV3-1 and TRBJ2-3; D is undetermined. This CDR3 contains 12 residues. The germline V and J ends were trimmed by 8 bases and 2 bases, with 8 bases remaining between them. Germline V gene data show CDR1 as LGHDT and CDR2 as YNNKEL (reference sequence). CDR3 nucleotides: TGTGCCAGCTTCAGGCCCACAGATACGCAGTATTTT. Amino acids: CASFRPTDTQYF.

The chain joins TRBV5-1 to TRBJ2-5, with D perhaps being TRBD1 or TRBD2 (6 bases each). Trimming took off 4 bases at V and 1 base at J, with 23 bases between the two ends. The germline V gene has CDR1 SGHRS and CDR2 YFSETQ. This CDR3 is built from 18 residues. The CDR3 nucleotides read TGCGCCAGCAGCATTCCGGGACTCCCTTTGGACAGCCAAGAGACCCAGTACTTC. The encoded protein is CASSIPGLPLDSQETQYF.

The chain links TRBV27 to TRBJ2-7; D is perhaps TRBD1 (6 bases). The CDR3 runs 14 residues. V gave up 8 bases and J gave up 2 bases, with 16 bases separating them. In germline, CDR1 is MNHEY, CDR2 SMNVEV (reference sequence). CDR3 sequence reads: CASSGTLNPYEQYF. The CDR3 nucleotides are TGTGCCAGCTCGGGGACACTGAACCCCTACGAGCAGTACTTC.

The table lists this clonotype with a few counts. The chain recombines TRBV6-1 with TRBJ2-5; D gene unclear. This CDR3 has 14 residues. Germline V gene sequence: CDR1 MNHNS, CDR2 SASEGT. V gave up 6 bases and J gave up 3 bases, with 14 bases separating them. The chain's CDR3 is CASRGPRKKETQYF. CDR3 DNA: TGTGCCAGCAGAGGGCCTAGAAAAAAAGAGACCCAGTACTTC.

On this clonotype: A much bigger clone sits one base away, suggesting this may be a read error. This chain uses TRBV24-1 with TRBJ2-2, with a tentative D call TRBD2 (6 bases). This CDR3 region has 16 residues. Germline CDR1 is KGHDR and CDR2 is SFDVKD. CDR3 sequence reads: CATSDLRDSNTWELFF. The CDR3 nucleotides are TGTGCCACCAGTGATTTGCGGGACTCGAACACCTGGGAGCTGTTTTTT.

V gene TRBV11-1 combines with J gene TRBJ2-1; tentative D call: TRBD1 (5 bases). With 5 bases removed from V and 4 bases from J, the gap between germline ends came to 12 bases. This CDR3 has 14 amino acids. The V gene's germline CDR1 is SGHAT and CDR2 FQDESV (reference sequence). CDR3 protein: CASSVIQEYNEQFF. CDR3 DNA: TGTGCCAGCAGCGTGATACAGGAGTACAATGAGCAGTTCTTC.

The rearrangement uses TRBV6-1 and TRBJ2-7; TRBD2 matches 13 bases. CDR3 length: 17 amino acids. Germline CDR1 and CDR2: MNHNS and SASEGT. The V segment lost 5 bases and the J segment 0 bases; nucleotides outside the gene matches: 7. For the CDR3, the DNA is TGTGCCAGCAGTACCCCCGGGACTAGCGGGGTCTCCTACGAGCAGTACTTC. Translating it yields CASSTPGTSGVSYEQYF.

The rearrangement links TRBV20-1 to TRBJ2-5; 8 nucleotides align to TRBD2. Germline CDR1 and CDR2: DFQATT and SNEGSKA (reference sequence). CDR3 length: 13 amino acids. V lost 6 bases, J lost 1 base, and 4 bases stayed unmatched. The chain's CDR3 is CSADGTSQETQYF. In DNA, the CDR3 is TGCAGTGCGGACGGGACTAGCCAAGAGACCCAGTACTTC.

V usage is TRBV18 and J usage is TRBJ2-2; D ambiguous. Trimming removed 3 bases at V and 4 bases at J, with 21 bases between. Germline CDR1 and CDR2: KGHSH and LQKENI. This CDR3 region has 18 residues. The CDR3 here is CASSPRTEWQVATGELFF. As DNA, the CDR3 is TGTGCCAGCTCACCGAGAACGGAGTGGCAGGTGGCCACCGGGGAGCTGTTTTTT.

This clonotype was counted between two and nine times. The chain recombines TRBV27 with TRBJ2-4; 8 bases are a match to TRBD2. V dropped 8 bases and J dropped 2; count of bases not matched to a gene: 11. The length of the CDR3 is 16 residues. Germline lookup yields CDR1 MNHEY and CDR2 SMNVEV (reference sequence). CDR3: CASSEIAGRTKNIQYF. The CDR3 region has the DNA TGTGCCAGCTCCGAAATAGCGGGACGAACCAAAAACATTCAGTACTTC.

In the case of this clonotype: This may come from a read error, since a much larger clone is one base off. The chain recombines TRBV7-6 with TRBJ2-7, with 7 bases identical to TRBD1. The V and J ends lost 1 base and 3 bases, in that order; junction bases with no gene match: 3. In germline, CDR1 is SGHVS, CDR2 FNYEAQ. The CDR3 contains 14 residues. CDR3 DNA: TGTGCCAGCAGCTTAGGGCCAGGGGGCTACGAGCAGTACTTC. It is translated as CASSLGPGGYEQYF.

The CDR3 loop reads CASSHFDNGEQYF. Written as DNA, the CDR3 is TGCGCCAGCAGCCACTTCGACAACGGCGAGCAGTACTTC. This rearrangement joins TRBV4-3 to TRBJ2-7, with no clear D. V dropped 3 bases and J dropped 6 bases, with 12 bases sitting between them. The germline gives CDR1 LGHNA, CDR2 YSLEER. The CDR3 sequence is 13 residues long.

This clonotype has at least ten counts. V and J are TRBV7-9 and TRBJ2-3, with D perhaps TRBD1 (6 bases). Germline CDR1 is SEHNR and CDR2 is FQNEAQ (reference sequence). Between the trimmed V and J ends, which lost 2 bases and 5 bases, there was a span of 14 bases. The CDR3 is 15 residues long. The chain's CDR3 is CASSLIKPTGDTQYF. CDR3 sequence (DNA): TGTGCCAGCAGCTTAATAAAGCCGACAGGAGATACGCAGTATTTT.

This clonotype was picked up a small number of times. The gene calls are TRBV3-1 and TRBJ2-3; D is possibly TRBD1 (8 bases). This CDR3 region has 18 residues. Per germline, CDR1 LGHDT and CDR2 YNNKEL (reference sequence). Trimming shortened V by 1 base and J by 3 bases, and 20 bases separated the two germline ends. CDR3 region: CASSQGGGGRGRTDTQYF. DNA for the CDR3: TGTGCCAGCAGCCAAGGGGGCGGGGGCAGGGGGCGAACAGATACGCAGTATTTT.

The genes are TRBV6-5 and TRBJ2-7, with 9 bases matching TRBD1. V trimming: 1 base; J trimming: 2 bases; junction bases outside the gene matches: 12. This CDR3 spans 18 amino acids. Germline values: CDR1 MNHEY, CDR2 SVGAGI. DNA of the CDR3: TGTGCCAGCAGTTACTTGCTAGGACGGGACAGGGACCCCTACGAGCAGTACTTC. Translation: CASSYLLGRDRDPYEQYF.

This clonotype came up many times. The genes are TRBV12-3 or TRBV12-4 and TRBJ2-2; 12 bases align to TRBD2. V shed 2 bases, J shed 6 bases, and the junction held 4 bases outside the gene matches. This CDR3 is 16 amino acids long. The CDR3 loop is CASSLQLAGGSGELFF. Here the CDR3 DNA reads TGTGCCAGCAGTTTACAACTAGCGGGAGGCTCCGGGGAGCTGTTTTTT.

This clonotype was seen ten or more times. The rearrangement links TRBV20-1 to TRBJ1-1; D ambiguous. Germline values: CDR1 DFQATT, CDR2 SNEGSKA (reference sequence). This CDR3 is 17 amino acids long. The germline V and J ends were trimmed by 2 bases and 0 bases, with 19 bases remaining between them. Here the CDR3 reads CSARRYGTAPMNTEAFF. CDR3 coding DNA: TGCAGTGCTAGAAGGTACGGAACAGCGCCGATGAACACTGAAGCTTTCTTT.

The chain uses TRBV6-2 or TRBV6-3 and TRBJ2-1, with D hard to call. Germline V gives CDR1 MNHEY, CDR2 SVGEGT. Trimming cost V 0 bases and J 3 bases, with 6 bases left between them. This CDR3 region has 14 residues. CDR3 region: CASSYSTSYNEQFF. The CDR3, as DNA: TGTGCCAGCAGTTACTCGACCAGCTACAATGAGCAGTTCTTC.